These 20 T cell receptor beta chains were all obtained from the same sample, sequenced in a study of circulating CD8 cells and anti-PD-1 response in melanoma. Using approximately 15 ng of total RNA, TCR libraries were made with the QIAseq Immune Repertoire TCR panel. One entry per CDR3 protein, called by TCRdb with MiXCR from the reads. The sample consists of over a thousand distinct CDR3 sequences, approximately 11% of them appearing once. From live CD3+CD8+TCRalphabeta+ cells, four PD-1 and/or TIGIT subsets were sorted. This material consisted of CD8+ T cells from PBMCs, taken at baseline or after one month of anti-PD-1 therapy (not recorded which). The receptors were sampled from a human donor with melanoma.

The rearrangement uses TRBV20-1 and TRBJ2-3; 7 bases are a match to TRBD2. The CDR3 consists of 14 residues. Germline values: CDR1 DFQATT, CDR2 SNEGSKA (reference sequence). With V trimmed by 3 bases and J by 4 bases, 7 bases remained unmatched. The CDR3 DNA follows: TGCAGTGCTAGGGCGGGGGTAGGAGCAGATACGCAGTATTTT. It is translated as CSARAGVGADTQYF.

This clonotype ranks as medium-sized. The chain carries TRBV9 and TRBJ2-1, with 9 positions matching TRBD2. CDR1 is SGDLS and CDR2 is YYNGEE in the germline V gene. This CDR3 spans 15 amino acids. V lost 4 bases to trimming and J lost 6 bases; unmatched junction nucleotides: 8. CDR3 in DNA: TGTGCCAGCAGCCCGCGGGAGGGGACTTTCAATGAGCAGTTCTTC. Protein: CASSPREGTFNEQFF.

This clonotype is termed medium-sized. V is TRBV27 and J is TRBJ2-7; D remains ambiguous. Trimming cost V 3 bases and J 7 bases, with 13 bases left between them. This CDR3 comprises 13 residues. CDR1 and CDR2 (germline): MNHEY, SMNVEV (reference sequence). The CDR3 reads CASSFAGPMEQYF. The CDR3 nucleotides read TGTGCCAGCAGTTTCGCAGGTCCTATGGAGCAGTACTTC.

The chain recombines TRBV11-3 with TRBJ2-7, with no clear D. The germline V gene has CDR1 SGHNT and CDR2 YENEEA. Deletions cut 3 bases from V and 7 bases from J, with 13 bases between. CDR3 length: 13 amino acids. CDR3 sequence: CASSLSAKWEQYF. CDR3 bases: TGTGCCAGCAGCTTGAGCGCTAAGTGGGAGCAGTACTTC.

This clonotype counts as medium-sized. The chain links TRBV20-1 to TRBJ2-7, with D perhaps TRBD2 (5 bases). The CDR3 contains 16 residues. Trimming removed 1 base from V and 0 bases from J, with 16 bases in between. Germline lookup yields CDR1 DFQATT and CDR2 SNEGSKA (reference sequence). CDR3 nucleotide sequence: TGCAGTGCTAGAGCCGCCTCGTCGGGGAGCTCCTACGAGCAGTACTTC. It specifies CSARAASSGSSYEQYF.

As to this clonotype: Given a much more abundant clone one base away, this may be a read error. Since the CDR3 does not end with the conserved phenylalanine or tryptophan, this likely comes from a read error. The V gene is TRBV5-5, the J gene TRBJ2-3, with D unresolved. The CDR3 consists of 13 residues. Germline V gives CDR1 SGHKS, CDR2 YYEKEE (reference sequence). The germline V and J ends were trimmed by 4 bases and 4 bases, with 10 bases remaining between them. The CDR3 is CASSLDRSDTQYL. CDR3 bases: TGTGCCAGCAGCCTCGACCGCTCAGATACGCAGTATCTT.

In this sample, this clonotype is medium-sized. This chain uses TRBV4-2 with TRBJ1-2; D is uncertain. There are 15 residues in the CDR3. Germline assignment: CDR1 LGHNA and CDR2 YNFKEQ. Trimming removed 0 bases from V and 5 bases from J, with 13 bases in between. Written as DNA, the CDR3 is TGTGCCAGCAGCCAAGAGATCTTAGGAGGGTATGGCTACACCTTC. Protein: CASSQEILGGYGYTF.

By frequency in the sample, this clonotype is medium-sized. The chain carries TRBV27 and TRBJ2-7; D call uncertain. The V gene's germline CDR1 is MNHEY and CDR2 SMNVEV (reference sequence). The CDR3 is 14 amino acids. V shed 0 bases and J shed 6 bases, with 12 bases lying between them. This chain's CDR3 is CASSLSGRGAEQYF. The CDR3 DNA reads TGTGCCAGCAGTTTATCTGGACGAGGAGCCGAGCAGTACTTC.

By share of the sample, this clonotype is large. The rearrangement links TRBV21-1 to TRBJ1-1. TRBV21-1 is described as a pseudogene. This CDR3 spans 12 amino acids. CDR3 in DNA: TGTGCCAGCAGCAAAGTAGACCCTGAAGCTTTCTTT. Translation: CASSKVDPEAFF.

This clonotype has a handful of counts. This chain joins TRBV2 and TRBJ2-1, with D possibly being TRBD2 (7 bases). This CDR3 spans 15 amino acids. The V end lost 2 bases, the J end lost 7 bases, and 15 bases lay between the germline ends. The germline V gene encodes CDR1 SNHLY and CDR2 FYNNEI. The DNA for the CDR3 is TGTGCCAGCAGTGAATGGCAGGGGCGGGAGAATGAGCAGTTCTTC. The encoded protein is CASSEWQGRENEQFF.

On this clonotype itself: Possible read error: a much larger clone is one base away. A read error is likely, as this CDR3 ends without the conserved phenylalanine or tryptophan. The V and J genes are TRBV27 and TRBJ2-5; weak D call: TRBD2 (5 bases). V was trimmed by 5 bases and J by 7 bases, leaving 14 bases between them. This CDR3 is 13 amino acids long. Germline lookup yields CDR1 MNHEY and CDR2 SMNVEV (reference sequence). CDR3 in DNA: TGTGCCAGCAGTCCCTCCCGACGGGGGACCCAGTACCTC. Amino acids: CASSPSRRGTQYL.

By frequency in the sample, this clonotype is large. The CDR3 DNA follows: TGTGCCAGCAGCGCAGACAGGGGCCTAAATCAGCCCCAGCATTTT. Translated: CASSADRGLNQPQHF. The chain links TRBV5-5 to TRBJ1-5; 8 bases match TRBD1. The germline CDR1 and CDR2 sequences are SGHKS and YYEKEE (reference sequence). CDR3 length: 15 residues. Trimming removed 4 bases from V and 4 bases from J; junction bases left unmatched: 7.

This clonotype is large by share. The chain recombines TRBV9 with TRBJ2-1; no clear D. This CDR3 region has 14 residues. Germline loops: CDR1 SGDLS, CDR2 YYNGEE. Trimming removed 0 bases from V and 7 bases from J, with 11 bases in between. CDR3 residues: CASSVDQIRNEQFF. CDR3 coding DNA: TGTGCCAGCAGCGTAGACCAAATAAGGAATGAGCAGTTCTTC.

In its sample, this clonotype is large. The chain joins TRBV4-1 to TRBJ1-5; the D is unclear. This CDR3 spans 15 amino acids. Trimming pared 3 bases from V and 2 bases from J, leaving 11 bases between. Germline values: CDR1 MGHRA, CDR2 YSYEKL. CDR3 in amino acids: CASSQSGVGNQPQHF. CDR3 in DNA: TGCGCCAGCAGCCAGTCAGGAGTTGGCAATCAGCCCCAGCATTTT.

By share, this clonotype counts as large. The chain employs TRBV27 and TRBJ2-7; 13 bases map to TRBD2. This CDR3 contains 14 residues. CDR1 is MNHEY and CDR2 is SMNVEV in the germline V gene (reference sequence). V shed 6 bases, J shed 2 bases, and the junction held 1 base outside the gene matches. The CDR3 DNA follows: TGTGCCAGCAGACTAGCGGGGGGGCCCTACGAGCAGTACTTC. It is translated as CASRLAGGPYEQYF.

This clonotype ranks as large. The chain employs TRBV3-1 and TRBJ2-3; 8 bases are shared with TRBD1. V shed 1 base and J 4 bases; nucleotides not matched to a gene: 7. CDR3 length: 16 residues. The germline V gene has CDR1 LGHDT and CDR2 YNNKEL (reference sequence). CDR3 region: CASSQVFGQGPDTQYF. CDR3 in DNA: TGTGCCAGCAGCCAAGTATTTGGACAGGGACCAGATACGCAGTATTTT.

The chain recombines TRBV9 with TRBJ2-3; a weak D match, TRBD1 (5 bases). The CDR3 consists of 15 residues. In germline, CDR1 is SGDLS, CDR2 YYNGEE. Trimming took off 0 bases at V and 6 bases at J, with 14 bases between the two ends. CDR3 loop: CASSVGDQGGDTQYF. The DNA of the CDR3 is TGTGCCAGCAGCGTAGGGGATCAGGGTGGGGATACGCAGTATTTT.

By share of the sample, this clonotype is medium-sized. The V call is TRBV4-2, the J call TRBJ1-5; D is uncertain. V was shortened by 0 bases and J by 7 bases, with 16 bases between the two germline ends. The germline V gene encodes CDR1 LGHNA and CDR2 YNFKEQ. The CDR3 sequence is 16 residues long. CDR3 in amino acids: CASSQEFGVSGQPQHF. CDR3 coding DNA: TGTGCCAGCAGCCAAGAGTTCGGGGTATCGGGACAGCCCCAGCATTTT.

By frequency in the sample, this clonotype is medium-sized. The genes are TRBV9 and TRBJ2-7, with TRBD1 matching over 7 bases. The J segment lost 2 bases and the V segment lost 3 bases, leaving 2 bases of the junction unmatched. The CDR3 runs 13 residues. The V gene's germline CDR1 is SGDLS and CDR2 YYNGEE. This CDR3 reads CASSEGTAYEQYF. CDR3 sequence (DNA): TGTGCCAGCAGCGAGGGGACAGCCTACGAGCAGTACTTC.

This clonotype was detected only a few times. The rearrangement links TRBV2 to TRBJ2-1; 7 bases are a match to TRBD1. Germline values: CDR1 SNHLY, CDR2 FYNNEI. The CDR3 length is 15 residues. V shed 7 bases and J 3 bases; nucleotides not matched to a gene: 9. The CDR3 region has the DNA TGTGCCAGCACACTCGGGACAGACCTCTACAATGAGCAGTTCTTC. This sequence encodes CASTLGTDLYNEQFF.